This passage covers 18 T cell receptor beta chains from one sample sequenced in a study of T cells in localized non-small cell lung cancer. This table comes from immunoSEQ multiplex PCR, and its TCRdb copy is limited to in-frame clones, with some not included. The table records approximately 140,000 clones, about 89% of them present only once. The starting material was peripheral blood, obtained before any cancer treatment. These receptors were obtained from a female donor of 60 years or more with stage I lung adenocarcinoma.

The gene calls are TRBV9 and TRBJ2-3; tentatively, D is TRBD1 or TRBD2 (5 bases each). The V gene's germline CDR1 is SGDLS and CDR2 YYNGEE. There are 15 residues in the CDR3. V was cut by 2 bases and J by 4 bases, with 14 bases left in between. In DNA, the CDR3 is TGTGCCAGCAGCGTGATCGGGACCCCCTCAGATACGCAGTATTTT. Translation gives CASSVIGTPSDTQYF. The whole variable domain, filled in from reference TRBV9 and TRBJ2-3, reads DSGVTQTPKHLITATGQRVTLRCSPRSGDLSVYWYQQSLDQGLQFLIQYYNGEERAKGNILERFSAQQFPDLHSELNLSSLELGDSALYFCASSVIGTPSDTQYFGPGTRLTVL.

The chain employs TRBV21-1 and TRBJ1-1. TRBV21-1 is shown as a pseudogene. The CDR3 consists of 13 residues. Here the CDR3 reads CASCHPDYTEAFF. The CDR3 DNA is TGTGCCAGCTGCCATCCGGATTACACTGAAGCTTTCTTT.

This sequence joins TRBV29-1 and TRBJ1-1; 7 bases agree with TRBD1. Germline loops: CDR1 SQVTM, CDR2 ANQGSEA. Trimming removed 7 bases from V and 3 bases from J; junction bases left unmatched: 5. This CDR3 has 12 amino acids. The chain's CDR3 is CSGRQGDTEAFF. The CDR3 DNA sequence: TGCAGCGGTCGACAGGGAGACACTGAAGCTTTCTTT.

The rearrangement links TRBV2 to TRBJ2-5; TRBD2 matches 7 bases. The CDR3 runs 15 residues. V lost 6 bases, J lost 0 bases, and 7 bases stayed unmatched. CDR1 SNHLY and CDR2 FYNNEI come from the germline V gene. The CDR3 region has the DNA TGTGCCAGCAGGGGGCTTAGCGGGTACCAAGAGACCCAGTACTTC. It is translated as CASRGLSGYQETQYF. Full variable domain (missing parts from reference TRBV2 and TRBJ2-5): EPEVTQTPSHQVTQMGQEVILRCVPISNHLYFYWYRQILGQKVEFLVSFYNNEISEKSEIFDDQFSVERPDGSNFTLKIRSTKLEDSAMYFCASRGLSGYQETQYFGPGTRLLVL.

The chain has TRBV5-5 and TRBJ2-7, with TRBD2 matching over 9 bases. This CDR3 spans 16 amino acids. V gave up 6 bases and J gave up 0 bases; unmatched junction bases: 10. The germline V gene encodes CDR1 SGHKS and CDR2 YYEKEE (reference sequence). The CDR3 region has the DNA TGTGCCAGCACCTCCGGGGTACTAGCGGGCTCCTACGAGCAGTACTTC. Amino acid sequence: CASTSGVLAGSYEQYF.

The genes are TRBV7-9 and TRBJ2-7, with 9 positions matching TRBD2. J gave up 5 bases and V 1 base, and 6 bases lay outside the gene matches. The CDR3 contains 15 residues. Germline CDR1 reads SEHNR; CDR2 reads FQNEAQ (reference sequence). The CDR3 reads CASSLVAGGPHEQYF. CDR3 sequence (DNA): TGTGCCAGCAGCTTAGTTGCGGGAGGGCCCCACGAGCAGTACTTC.

In this sample, this clone turned up once. The genes are TRBV7-3 and TRBJ2-1; tentatively, D is TRBD2 (6 bases). V dropped 2 bases and J dropped 3 bases, with 11 bases sitting between them. CDR1 is SGHTA and CDR2 is FQGTGA in the germline V gene. CDR3 length: 15 residues. The CDR3 nucleotides read TGTGCCAGCAGCTTACTCCCGGGGGACTACAATGAGCAGTTCTTC. This sequence encodes CASSLLPGDYNEQFF.

This chain uses TRBV6-1 with TRBJ1-5; D remains ambiguous. Deletions cut 0 bases from V and 4 bases from J, with 13 bases between. This CDR3 has 16 residues. The V gene's germline CDR1 is MNHNS and CDR2 SASEGT. The CDR3 is CASSEAGFPGNQPQHF. DNA for the CDR3: TGTGCCAGCAGTGAAGCGGGTTTCCCGGGGAATCAGCCCCAGCATTTT.

V usage is TRBV6-1 and J usage is TRBJ2-7; D call uncertain. Germline CDR1 MNHNS, CDR2 SASEGT. Trimming left V 7 bases short and J 2 bases short, with 12 bases between. The CDR3 sequence is 13 residues long. Here the CDR3 DNA reads TGTGCCAGCATAGGAAACATTGCCTACGAGCAGTACTTC. Its translation: CASIGNIAYEQYF.

The chain carries TRBV6-5 and TRBJ2-3; 7 bases are shared with TRBD2. The CDR3 has 15 residues. Losses at the gene ends were 0 bases for V and 5 bases for J; bases not matched to a gene: 5. Germline lookup yields CDR1 MNHEY and CDR2 SVGAGI. The CDR3 sequence is CASSYSREGQDTQYF. The CDR3 region has the DNA TGTGCCAGCAGTTACTCCAGGGAGGGCCAAGATACGCAGTATTTT.

The V call is TRBV28, the J call TRBJ1-5; no definite D call. V lost 3 bases and J lost 4, with 10 bases in between. The germline CDR1 and CDR2 sequences are MDHEN and SYDVKM. The CDR3 is made up of 14 amino acids. The DNA for the CDR3 is TGTGCCAGCAGTTTCCCCGGGGAAAATCAGCCCCAGCATTTT. It codes for CASSFPGENQPQHF.

This clone was counted a few times. This sequence joins TRBV30 and TRBJ2-7; unclear D gene. Germline V gene data show CDR1 as GTSNPN and CDR2 as SVGIG (reference sequence). The CDR3 spans 13 residues. Trimming shortened V by 1 base and J by 2 bases, and 9 bases separated the two germline ends. The CDR3 spells CAWSAPPAYEQYF. In nucleotides, the CDR3 is TGTGCCTGGAGTGCCCCCCCGGCCTACGAGCAGTACTTC.

The chain links TRBV29-1 to TRBJ2-7; D perhaps matches TRBD1 (6 bases). Trimming removed 3 bases from V and 6 bases from J, with 21 bases in between. CDR1 is SQVTM, CDR2 ANQGSEA, per germline. This CDR3 spans 15 amino acids. CDR3 nucleotides: TGCAGCGTTGATTCGGGTAGGGCTGGGGGCTTCGAGCAGTACTTC. It yields the protein CSVDSGRAGGFEQYF.

V is TRBV6-1 and J is TRBJ1-2, with 7 bases lining up with TRBD1. The germline CDR1 and CDR2 sequences are MNHNS and SASEGT. The ends lost 6 bases at V and 6 bases at J; junction bases unmatched: 7. The CDR3 has 13 amino acids. The CDR3 DNA follows: TGTGCCAGCAGAGAAACAGGGGACAATGGCTACACCTTC. Amino acid sequence: CASRETGDNGYTF.

The rearrangement links TRBV28 to TRBJ1-5, with a tentative D call TRBD1 (5 bases). The CDR3 contains 16 residues. The V end was cut by 5 bases, the J end by 2 bases, with 16 bases between. From germline, CDR1 is MDHEN and CDR2 SYDVKM. This chain's CDR3 is CASSPRVGLGNQPQHF. DNA for the CDR3: TGTGCCAGCAGTCCCCGAGTGGGGCTTGGCAATCAGCCCCAGCATTTT. Full variable domain (missing parts from reference TRBV28 and TRBJ1-5): DVKVTQSSRYLVKRTGEKVFLECVQDMDHENMFWYRQDPGLGLRLIYFSYDVKMKEKGDIPEGYSVSREKKERFSLILESASTNQTSMYLCASSPRVGLGNQPQHFGDGTRLSIL.

The chain recombines TRBV5-1 with TRBJ2-5, with D possibly being TRBD1 or TRBD2 (6 bases each). Trimming cost V 0 bases and J 5 bases, with 14 bases left between them. Germline assignment: CDR1 SGHRS and CDR2 YFSETQ. This CDR3 is 15 amino acids long. The CDR3 sequence is CASSLDRVGGETQYF. The CDR3 nucleotides are TGCGCCAGCAGCTTGGACAGGGTCGGAGGGGAGACCCAGTACTTC.

This clone appeared once. This chain joins TRBV7-6 and TRBJ2-3; D unresolved. This CDR3 contains 13 residues. Germline values: CDR1 SGHVS, CDR2 FNYEAQ. The V and J ends lost 5 bases and 8 bases respectively, with 14 bases between them. The CDR3 DNA is TGTGCCAGCAGCCCCGCACAGTCCGGTACGCAGTATTTT. Amino acids: CASSPAQSGTQYF.

The J gene is TRBJ2-7, the V gene TRBV6-5; perhaps TRBD2 as D (6 bases). The CDR3 extends over 15 amino acids. The V and J ends lost 6 bases and 2 bases respectively, with 17 bases between them. The germline V gene encodes CDR1 MNHEY and CDR2 SVGAGI. CDR3 sequence (DNA): TGTGCCAGCAGCCGAGGTGGAGTAGCGGCCTACGAGCAGTACTTC. Translation gives CASSRGGVAAYEQYF.